The T cell receptor beta chain under discussion was sequenced for a study of T cell changes during pregnancy in multiple sclerosis. TCRdb's copy holds only in-frame clones and misses some; the assay was immunoSEQ multiplex PCR. This repertoire shows some 70,000 clones, over 80% found once; its top ten account for roughly 3%. The germline V gene encodes CDR1 SGHRS and CDR2 YFSETQ. This CDR3 has 15 amino acids. J was trimmed by 7 bases and V by 4 bases; bases with no gene match: 8. The sample consisted of CD8+ T cells from peripheral blood mononuclear cells, taken in the third trimester of pregnancy. The rearrangement uses TRBV5-1 and TRBJ1-6, with 7 bases aligning to TRBD1. This receptor was obtained from a female donor in good health, enrolled as a control in a pregnancy study. The CDR3 loop is CASSDGGDSNSPLHF. The CDR3 DNA is TGCGCCAGCAGCGACGGTGGGGACAGCAATTCACCCCTCCACTTT.